This T cell receptor (beta chain) appears in the sequencing data of a study of beta chain features in type 1 diabetes. This clone has a handful of counts. Its antigen is undetermined. Sequenced material consisted of expressed TCRB transcripts (all of the isolated RNA was reverse transcribed). The data were produced by immunoSEQ multiplex PCR, yet TCRdb's version contains in-frame clones alone and is incomplete. The data show 300,000 to 400,000 clones, with approximately 9.9% seen just once and approximately 1% held by the top ten. Regarding the study as a whole: Researchers report that Type 1 diabetes patients had moderately but significantly shorter TCRB CDR3s across all four CD4+ subsets. PCR might favor shorter templates, but any such skew would affect patients and controls equally.

The germline V gene has CDR1 MDHEN and CDR2 SYDVKM. This CDR3 comprises 16 residues. V was clipped by 2 bases and J by 4 bases, with 17 bases between them. A sort by CD45RO/CCR7/CD25/CD127/CD95/CD27 yielded CD4+ naive, central memory, regulatory and stem cell-like memory cells. V usage is TRBV28 and J usage is TRBJ1-1; D is ambiguous. Sequenced: central memory CD4+ T cells from blood. The receptor was isolated from a man under 40 with type 1 diabetes. The CDR3 protein is CASSLPPGVGFTEAFF. CDR3 sequence (DNA): TGTGCCAGCAGTTTACCGCCCGGGGTAGGGTTCACTGAAGCTTTCTTT.